This section outlines one T cell receptor beta chain sequence together with its context. Antigen unknown. Sequencing used immunoSEQ multiplex PCR; TCRdb keeps in-frame clones, though not all of them. The table lists 100,000 or so clones, 85% to 90% of them singletons, with roughly a sixth in the top ten. Looked up from germline, CDR1 is LGHNA and CDR2 is YNFKEQ. V lost 0 bases to trimming and J lost 6 bases, with 12 bases between them. This CDR3 has 14 amino acids. The record originates from a study of T cell responses to AZD1222 COVID-19 vaccine. Whole-study findings and limits: Within unmutated variant regions lay the reported targets of nearly half of spike-specific TCRs. Spike regions recognized by vaccine-associated CD4 TCRs spanned the protein, led by 160-218 and 743-854. Elevations in Spike-specific TCR breadth and depth followed administration of two AZD1222 doses. White British donors predominated, females outnumbered males, and clonal diversity was possibly underestimated.

The V call is TRBV4-2, the J call TRBJ2-7; no firm D call. The material was peripheral blood, obtained on day 0 of AZD1222 vaccination. The sequence was obtained from an adult in good health. CDR3 loop: CASSQDGQVGEQYF. The CDR3 coding sequence is TGTGCCAGCAGCCAAGATGGGCAAGTGGGCGAGCAGTACTTC.